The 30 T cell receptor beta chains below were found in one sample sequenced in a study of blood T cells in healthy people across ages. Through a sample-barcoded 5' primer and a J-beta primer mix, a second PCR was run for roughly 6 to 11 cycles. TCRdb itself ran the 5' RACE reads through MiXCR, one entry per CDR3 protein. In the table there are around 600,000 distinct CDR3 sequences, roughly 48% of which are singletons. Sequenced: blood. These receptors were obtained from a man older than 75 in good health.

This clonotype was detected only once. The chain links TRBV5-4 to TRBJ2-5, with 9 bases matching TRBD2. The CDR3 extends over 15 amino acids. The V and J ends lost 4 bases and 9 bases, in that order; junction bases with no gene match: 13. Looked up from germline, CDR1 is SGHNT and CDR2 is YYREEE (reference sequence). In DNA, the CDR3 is TGTGCCAGCAGCCTTAGCGGGGGTGACCACGCGGCCCAGTACTTC. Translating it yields CASSLSGGDHAAQYF.

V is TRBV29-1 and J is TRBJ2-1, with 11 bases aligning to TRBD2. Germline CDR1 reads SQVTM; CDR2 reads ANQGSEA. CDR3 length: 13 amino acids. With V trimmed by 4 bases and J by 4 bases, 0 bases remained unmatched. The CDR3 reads CSVGTSGYNEQFF. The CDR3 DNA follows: TGCAGCGTTGGGACTAGCGGGTACAATGAGCAGTTCTTC.

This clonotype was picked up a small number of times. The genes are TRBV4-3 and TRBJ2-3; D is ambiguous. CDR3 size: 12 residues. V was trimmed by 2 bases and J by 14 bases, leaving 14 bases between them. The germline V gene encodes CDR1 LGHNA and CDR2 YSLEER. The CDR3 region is CASSQPSVRMYF. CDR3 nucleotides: TGCGCCAGCAGCCAACCCAGCGTCAGGATGTATTTT.

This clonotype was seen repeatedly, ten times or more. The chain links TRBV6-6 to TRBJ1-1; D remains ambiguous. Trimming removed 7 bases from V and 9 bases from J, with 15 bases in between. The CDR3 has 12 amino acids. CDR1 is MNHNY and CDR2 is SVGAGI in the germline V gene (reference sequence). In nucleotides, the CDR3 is TGTGCCAGCACCCGGGGAGAGGATAAAGCTTTCTTT. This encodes CASTRGEDKAFF.

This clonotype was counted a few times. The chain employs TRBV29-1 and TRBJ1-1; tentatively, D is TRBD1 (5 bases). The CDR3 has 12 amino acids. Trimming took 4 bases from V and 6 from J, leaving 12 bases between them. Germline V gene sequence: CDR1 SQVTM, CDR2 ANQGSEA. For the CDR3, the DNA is TGCAGCGTTGGGACACCCGGCGCTGAAGCTTTCTTT. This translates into CSVGTPGAEAFF.

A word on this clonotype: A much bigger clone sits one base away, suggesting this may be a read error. CDR3 amino acids: CANSFHVWAETQYF. CDR3 nucleotide sequence: TGTGCCAACAGTTTCCACGTATGGGCGGAGACCCAGTACTTC. J is TRBJ2-7 and V is TRBV28; D remains unclear. The end of the DNA aligns better with TRBJ2-5, so the J call may be wrong. The CDR3 spans 14 residues. Germline V gene sequence: CDR1 MDHEN, CDR2 SYDVKM.

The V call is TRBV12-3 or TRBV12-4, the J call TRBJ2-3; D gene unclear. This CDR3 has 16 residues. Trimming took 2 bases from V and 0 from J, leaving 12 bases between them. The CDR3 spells CASSLSGGASTDTQYF. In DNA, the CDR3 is TGTGCCAGCAGTTTATCGGGCGGAGCTAGCACAGATACGCAGTATTTT.

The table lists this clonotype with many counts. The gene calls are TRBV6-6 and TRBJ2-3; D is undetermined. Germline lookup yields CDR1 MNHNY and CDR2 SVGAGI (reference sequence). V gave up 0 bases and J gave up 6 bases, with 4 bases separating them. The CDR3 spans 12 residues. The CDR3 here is CASSYSWDTQYF. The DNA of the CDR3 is TGTGCCAGCAGTTACTCTTGGGATACGCAGTATTTT.

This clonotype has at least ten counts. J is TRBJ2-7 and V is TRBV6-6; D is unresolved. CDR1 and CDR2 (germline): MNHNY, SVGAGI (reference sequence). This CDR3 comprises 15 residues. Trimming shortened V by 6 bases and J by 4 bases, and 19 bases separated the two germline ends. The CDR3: CASRATSVRFYEQYF. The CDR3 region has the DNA TGTGCCAGCAGAGCGACATCCGTTCGTTTTTACGAGCAGTACTTC.

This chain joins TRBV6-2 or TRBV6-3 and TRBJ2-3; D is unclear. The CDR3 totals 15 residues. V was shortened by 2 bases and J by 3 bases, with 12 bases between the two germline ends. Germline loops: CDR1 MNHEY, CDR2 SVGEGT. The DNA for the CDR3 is TGTGCCAGCAGTTACGGTCGAAGGGTTACAGATACGCAGTATTTT. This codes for CASSYGRRVTDTQYF.

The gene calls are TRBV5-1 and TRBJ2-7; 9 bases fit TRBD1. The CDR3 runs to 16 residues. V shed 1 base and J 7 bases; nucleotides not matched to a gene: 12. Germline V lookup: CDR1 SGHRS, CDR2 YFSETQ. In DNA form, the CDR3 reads TGCGCCAGCAGCTTGAAACAGGACAGGGGTTGTATGGAGCAGTACTTC. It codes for CASSLKQDRGCMEQYF.

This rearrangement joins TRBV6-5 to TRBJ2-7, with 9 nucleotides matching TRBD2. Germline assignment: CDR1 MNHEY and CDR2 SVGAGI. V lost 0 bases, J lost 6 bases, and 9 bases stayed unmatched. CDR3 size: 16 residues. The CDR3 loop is CASSYSYRREGREQYF. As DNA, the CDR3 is TGTGCCAGCAGTTACTCGTACCGGCGGGAGGGCCGCGAGCAGTACTTC.

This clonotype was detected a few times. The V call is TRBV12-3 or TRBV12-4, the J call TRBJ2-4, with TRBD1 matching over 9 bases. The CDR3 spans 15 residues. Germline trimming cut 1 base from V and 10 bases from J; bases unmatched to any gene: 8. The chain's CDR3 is CASSLGPTGGLIQYF. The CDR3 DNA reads TGTGCCAGCAGTTTAGGACCAACAGGGGGCCTTATTCAGTACTTC.

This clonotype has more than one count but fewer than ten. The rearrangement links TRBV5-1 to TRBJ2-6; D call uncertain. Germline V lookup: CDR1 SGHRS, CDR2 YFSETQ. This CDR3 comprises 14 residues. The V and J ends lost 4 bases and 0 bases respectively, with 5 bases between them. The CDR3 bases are TGCGCCAGCAGCCCCACCTCTGGGGCCAACGTCCTGACTTTC. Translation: CASSPTSGANVLTF.

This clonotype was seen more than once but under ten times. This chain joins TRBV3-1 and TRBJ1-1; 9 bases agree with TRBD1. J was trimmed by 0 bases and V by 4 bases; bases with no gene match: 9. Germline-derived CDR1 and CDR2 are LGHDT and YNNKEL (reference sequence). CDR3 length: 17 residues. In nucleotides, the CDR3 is TGTGCCAGCAGCCGAAAAGGACAGGGGAGGATGAACACTGAAGCTTTCTTT. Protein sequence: CASSRKGQGRMNTEAFF. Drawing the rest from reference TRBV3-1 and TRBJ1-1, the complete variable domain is DTAVSQTPKYLVTQMGNDKSIKCEQNLGHDTMYWYKQDSKKFLKIMFSYNNKELIINETVPNRFSPKSPDKAHLNLHINSLELGDSAVYFCASSRKGQGRMNTEAFFGQGTRLTVV.

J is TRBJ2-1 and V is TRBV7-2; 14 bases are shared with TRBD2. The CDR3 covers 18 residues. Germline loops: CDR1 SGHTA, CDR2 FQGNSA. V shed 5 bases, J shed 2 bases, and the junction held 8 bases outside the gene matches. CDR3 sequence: CASSTQTSGGATYNEQFF. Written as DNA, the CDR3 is TGTGCCAGCAGCACCCAGACTAGCGGGGGGGCCACCTACAATGAGCAGTTCTTC.

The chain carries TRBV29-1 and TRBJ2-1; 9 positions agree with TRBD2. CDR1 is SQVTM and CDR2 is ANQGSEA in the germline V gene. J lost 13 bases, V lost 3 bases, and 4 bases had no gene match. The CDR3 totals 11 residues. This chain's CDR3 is CSVEGGRAQFF. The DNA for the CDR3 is TGCAGCGTTGAGGGCGGGAGGGCCCAGTTCTTC.

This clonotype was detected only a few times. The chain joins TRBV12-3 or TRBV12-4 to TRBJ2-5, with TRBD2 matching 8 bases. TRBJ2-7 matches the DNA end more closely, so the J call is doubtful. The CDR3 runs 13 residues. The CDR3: CASSLRLAGEQYF. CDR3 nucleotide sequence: TGTGCCAGCAGCTTACGGCTAGCGGGCGAGCAGTACTTC.

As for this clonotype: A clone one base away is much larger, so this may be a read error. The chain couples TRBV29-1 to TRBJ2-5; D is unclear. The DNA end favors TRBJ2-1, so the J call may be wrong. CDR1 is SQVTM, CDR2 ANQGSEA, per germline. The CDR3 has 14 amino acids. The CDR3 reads CSVVIGPYQETQFF. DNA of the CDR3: TGCAGCGTTGTGATAGGGCCCTACCAAGAGACCCAGTTCTTC.

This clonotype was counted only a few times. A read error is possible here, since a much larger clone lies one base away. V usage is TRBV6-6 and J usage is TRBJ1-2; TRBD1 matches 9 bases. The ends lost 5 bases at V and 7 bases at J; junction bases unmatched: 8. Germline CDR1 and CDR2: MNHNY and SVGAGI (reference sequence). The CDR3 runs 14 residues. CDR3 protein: CASSDLGQGTGYTF. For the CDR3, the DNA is TGTGCCAGCAGTGACCTCGGACAGGGGACTGGCTACACCTTC.

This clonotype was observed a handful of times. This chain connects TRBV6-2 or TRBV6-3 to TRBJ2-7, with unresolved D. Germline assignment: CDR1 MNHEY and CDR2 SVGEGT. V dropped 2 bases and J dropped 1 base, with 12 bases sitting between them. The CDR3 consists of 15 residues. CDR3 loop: CASSYPGMTSYEQYF. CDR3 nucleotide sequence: TGTGCCAGCAGTTACCCGGGTATGACGTCCTACGAGCAGTACTTC.

The CDR3 DNA reads as TGTGCCAGCAGTCCGCTAGCCGGGGGCGAGCAGTACTTC. As protein: CASSPLAGGEQYF. The chain joins TRBV9 to TRBJ2-7; possible D gene TRBD2, 6 bases. CDR1 SGDLS and CDR2 YYNGEE come from the germline V gene. Trimming pared 5 bases from V and 6 bases from J, leaving 15 bases between. The CDR3 is 13 residues long.

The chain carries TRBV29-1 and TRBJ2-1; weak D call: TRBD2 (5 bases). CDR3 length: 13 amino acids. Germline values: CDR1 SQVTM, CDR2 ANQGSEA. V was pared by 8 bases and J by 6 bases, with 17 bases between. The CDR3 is CSTDVVGGNEQFF. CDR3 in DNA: TGCAGCACTGACGTTGTAGGAGGCAATGAGCAGTTCTTC.

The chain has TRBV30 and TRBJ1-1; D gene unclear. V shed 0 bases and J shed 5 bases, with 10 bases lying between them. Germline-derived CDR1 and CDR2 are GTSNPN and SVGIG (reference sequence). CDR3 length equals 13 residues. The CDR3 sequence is CAWSVGGRTEAFF. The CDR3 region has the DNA TGTGCCTGGAGTGTAGGAGGTCGGACTGAAGCTTTCTTT.

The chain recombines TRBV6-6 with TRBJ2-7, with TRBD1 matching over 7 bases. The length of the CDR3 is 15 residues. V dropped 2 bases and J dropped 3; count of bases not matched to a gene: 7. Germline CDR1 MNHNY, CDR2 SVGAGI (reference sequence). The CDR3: CASSYASSGGYEQYF. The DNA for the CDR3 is TGTGCCAGCAGTTACGCGTCCTCAGGGGGCTACGAGCAGTACTTC.

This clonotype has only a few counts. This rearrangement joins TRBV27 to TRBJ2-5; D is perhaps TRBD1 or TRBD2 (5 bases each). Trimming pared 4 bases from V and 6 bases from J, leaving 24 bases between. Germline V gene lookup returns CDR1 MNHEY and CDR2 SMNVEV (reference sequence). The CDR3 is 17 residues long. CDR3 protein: CASSSSGLTQGVKTQYF. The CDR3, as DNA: TGTGCCAGCAGTTCCTCCGGACTCACCCAAGGGGTTAAGACCCAGTACTTC.

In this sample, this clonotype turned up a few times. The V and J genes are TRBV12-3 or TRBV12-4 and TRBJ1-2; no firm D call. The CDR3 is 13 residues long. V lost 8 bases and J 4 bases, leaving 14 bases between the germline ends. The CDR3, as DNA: TGTGCCAGCGGATCCGGACGGAGCTATGGCTACACCTTC. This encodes CASGSGRSYGYTF.

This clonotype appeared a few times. The CDR3 loop is CASSPGGPGETQYF. The CDR3 DNA sequence: TGCGCCAGCAGTCCGGGAGGGCCGGGAGAGACCCAGTACTTC. The chain combines TRBV5-1 with TRBJ2-5, with 8 bases fitting TRBD2. With 5 bases clipped from V and 4 bases from J, the junction kept 7 bases outside the gene matches. The CDR3 loop spans 14 amino acids. Per germline, CDR1 SGHRS and CDR2 YFSETQ.

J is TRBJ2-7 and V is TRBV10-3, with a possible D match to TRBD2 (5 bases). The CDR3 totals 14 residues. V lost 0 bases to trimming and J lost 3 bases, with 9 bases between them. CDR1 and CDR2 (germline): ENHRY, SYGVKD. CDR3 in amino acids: CAISESPGVYEQYF. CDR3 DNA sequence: TGTGCCATCAGTGAGTCCCCCGGGGTCTACGAGCAGTACTTC.

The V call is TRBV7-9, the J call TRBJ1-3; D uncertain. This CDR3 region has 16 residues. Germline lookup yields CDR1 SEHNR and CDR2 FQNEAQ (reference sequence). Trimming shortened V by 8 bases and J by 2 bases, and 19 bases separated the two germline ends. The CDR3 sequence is CASGHERTLAGNTIYF. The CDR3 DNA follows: TGTGCCAGCGGCCATGAAAGGACCCTCGCTGGAAACACCATATATTTT.